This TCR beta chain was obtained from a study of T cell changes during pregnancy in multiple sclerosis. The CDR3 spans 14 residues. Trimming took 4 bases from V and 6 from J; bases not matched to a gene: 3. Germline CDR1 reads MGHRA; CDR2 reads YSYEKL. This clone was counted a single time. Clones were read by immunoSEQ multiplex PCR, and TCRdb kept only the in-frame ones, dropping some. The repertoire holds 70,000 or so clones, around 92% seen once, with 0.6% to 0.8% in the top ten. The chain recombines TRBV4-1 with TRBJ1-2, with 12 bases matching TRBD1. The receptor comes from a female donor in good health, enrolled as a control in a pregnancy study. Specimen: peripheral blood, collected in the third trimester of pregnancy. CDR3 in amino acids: CASSRGQGANGYTF. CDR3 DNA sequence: TGCGCCAGCAGCCGGGGACAGGGGGCCAATGGCTACACCTTC.